This note documents a single T cell receptor (beta chain) sequence. Its antigen remains unknown. This sample was included in a study of CD8+ T cells in alopecia areata. Study summary: Each day, treated patients took oral tofacitinib twice, at 5 to 10 mg per dose. Study results and caveats: Tofacitinib significantly brought down scalp clonality and expanded CD8+ clones among top 100. Higher clonality and more expanded CD8+ clones appeared in lesional than normal scalp. In scalp and blood during tofacitinib, many expanded lesional clones persisted.

Treatment of the sample: oral pan-JAK inhibitor, 5-10 mg twice daily. The CDR3 contains 14 residues. The V end lost 4 bases, the J end lost 0 bases, and 11 bases lay between the germline ends. Looked up from germline, CDR1 is GTSNPN and CDR2 is SVGIG (reference sequence). Extracted RNA was reverse transcribed into cDNA, the sequencing template. The table came from immunoSEQ multiplex PCR; TCRdb's copy has only in-frame clones and leaves some out. The table includes 110,000 to 150,000 clones, around 50% detected once. The sequence was obtained from a human donor with alopecia areata. J is TRBJ2-3 and V is TRBV30, with D maybe TRBD1 (5 bases). The sample was CD8+ T cells sorted from blood, taken at week 4, from a patient treated with tofacitinib. The CDR3 sequence: CAWMWGSSTDTQYF. In nucleotides, the CDR3 is TGTGCCTGGATGTGGGGCTCTAGCACAGATACGCAGTATTTT. The complete variable domain, with remaining parts taken from reference TRBV30 and TRBJ2-3, reads SQTIHQWPATLVQPVGSPLSLECTVEGTSNPNLYWYRQAAGRGLQLLFYSVGIGQISSEVPQNLSASRPQDRQFILSSKKLLLSDSGFYLCAWMWGSSTDTQYFGPGTRLTVL.